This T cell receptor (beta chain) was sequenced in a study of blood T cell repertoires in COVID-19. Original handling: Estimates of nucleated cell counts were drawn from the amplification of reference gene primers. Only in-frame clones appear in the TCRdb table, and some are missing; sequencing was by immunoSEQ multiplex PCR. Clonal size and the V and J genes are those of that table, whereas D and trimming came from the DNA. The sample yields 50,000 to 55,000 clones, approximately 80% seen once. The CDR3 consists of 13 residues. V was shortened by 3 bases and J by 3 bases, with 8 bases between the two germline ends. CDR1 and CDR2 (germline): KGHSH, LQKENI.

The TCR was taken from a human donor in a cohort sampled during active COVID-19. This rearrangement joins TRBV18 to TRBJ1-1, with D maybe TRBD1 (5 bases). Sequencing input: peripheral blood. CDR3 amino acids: CASSPGRDTEAFF. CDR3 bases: TGTGCCAGCTCACCTGGCAGGGACACTGAAGCTTTCTTT.